Presented here are 3 T cell receptor beta chains from one specimen sequenced in a study of blood T cell repertoires in COVID-19. Only in-frame clones appear in the TCRdb table, and some are missing; sequencing was by immunoSEQ multiplex PCR. The sample lists 55,000 to 85,000 clones; 81% were seen once. Sample: peripheral blood. These TCRs come from a woman in her seventies with acute or convalescent COVID-19.

The chain recombines TRBV7-9 with TRBJ1-2, with 7 bases fitting TRBD1. V lost 4 bases and J lost 3; bases outside the gene matches: 8. From germline, CDR1 is SEHNR and CDR2 FQNEAQ (reference sequence). The CDR3 loop spans 15 amino acids. CDR3 amino acids: CASSSKGQLYYGYTF. In nucleotides, the CDR3 is TGTGCCAGCAGCTCTAAGGGACAGTTGTACTATGGCTACACCTTC.

Here the CDR3 DNA reads TGTGCCAGCAGTTTAAGATTAGCGGAGACCCAGTACTTC. Its translation: CASSLRLAETQYF. The rearrangement joins TRBV12-3 or TRBV12-4 to TRBJ2-5; the D gene is possibly TRBD2 (5 bases). The CDR3 covers 13 residues. V lost 2 bases and J lost 5, with 9 bases in between.

The genes are TRBV21-1 and TRBJ2-2; the DNA was not used to check the table's D call, TRBD2. TRBV21-1 is a pseudogene locus. This CDR3 comprises 16 residues. The CDR3 sequence: CASSLLRSGNTGELFF. The CDR3 bases are TGTGCCAGCAGCCTCCTTCGCAGCGGAAACACCGGGGAGCTGTTTTTT.